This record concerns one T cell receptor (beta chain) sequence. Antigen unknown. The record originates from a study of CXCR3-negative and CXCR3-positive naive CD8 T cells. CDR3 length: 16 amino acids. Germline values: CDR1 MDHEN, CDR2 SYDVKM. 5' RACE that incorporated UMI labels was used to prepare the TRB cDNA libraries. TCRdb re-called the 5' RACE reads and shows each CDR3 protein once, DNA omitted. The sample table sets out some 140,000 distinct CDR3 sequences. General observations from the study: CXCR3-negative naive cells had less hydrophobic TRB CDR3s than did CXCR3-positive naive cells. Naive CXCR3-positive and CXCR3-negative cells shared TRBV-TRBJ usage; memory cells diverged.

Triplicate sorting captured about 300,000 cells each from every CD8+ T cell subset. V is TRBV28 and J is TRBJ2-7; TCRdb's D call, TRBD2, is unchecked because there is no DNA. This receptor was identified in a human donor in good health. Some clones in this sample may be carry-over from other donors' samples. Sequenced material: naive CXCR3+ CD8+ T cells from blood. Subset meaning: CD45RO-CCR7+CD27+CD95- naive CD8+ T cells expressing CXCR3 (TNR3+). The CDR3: CASSFQTSGASYEQYF.